The 2 T cell receptor beta chains below all came from one sample that was sequenced in a study of CD8 T cells in ankylosing spondylitis. Whole-study results and caveats: Made up of 7 to 9 highly homologous variants, a TCR beta motif appeared characteristic of ankylosing spondylitis blood.

No antigens are known for them. TCRdb passed the 5' RACE reads through MiXCR, listing each CDR3 protein once. The data hold some 840,000 distinct CDR3 sequences, with over 9.5% observed a single time. The specimen sequenced was blood, either unsorted or a sorted T cell fraction (not recorded which). Receptors originate from a male donor with ankylosing spondylitis.

This clonotype was detected many times. The V gene is TRBV29-1, the J gene TRBJ2-5, with D possibly TRBD1 on 6 matching bases. The V gene lost 2 bases and the J gene lost 5 bases, with 9 bases spanning the gap. This CDR3 comprises 12 residues. Looked up from germline, CDR1 is SQVTM and CDR2 is ANQGSEA. CDR3 amino acids: CSVEQGMETQYF. For the CDR3, the DNA is TGCAGCGTTGAACAGGGGATGGAGACCCAGTACTTC.

This chain connects TRBV28 to TRBJ1-1; D gene uncertain. Trimming stripped 7 bases from V and 2 bases from J, with 11 bases between. The CDR3 runs to 13 residues. The germline gives CDR1 MDHEN, CDR2 SYDVKM. The DNA of the CDR3 is TGTGCCAGCACTCAGAGTCCCAACACTGAAGCTTTCTTT. Its translation: CASTQSPNTEAFF.